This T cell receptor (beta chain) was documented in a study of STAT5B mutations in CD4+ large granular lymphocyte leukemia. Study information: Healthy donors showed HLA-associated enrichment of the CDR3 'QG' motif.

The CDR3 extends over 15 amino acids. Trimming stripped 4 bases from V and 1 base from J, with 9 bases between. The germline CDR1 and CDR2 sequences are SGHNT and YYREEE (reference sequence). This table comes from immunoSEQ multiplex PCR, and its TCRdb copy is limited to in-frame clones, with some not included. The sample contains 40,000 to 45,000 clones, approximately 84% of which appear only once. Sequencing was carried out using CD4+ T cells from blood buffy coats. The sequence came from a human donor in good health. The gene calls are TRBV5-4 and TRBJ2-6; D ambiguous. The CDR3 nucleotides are TGTGCCAGCAGCCACCAGTTATCTGGGGCCAACGTCCTGACTTTC. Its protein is CASSHQLSGANVLTF.